This entry features one T cell receptor beta chain sequence. Its cognate antigen is unknown. This record comes from a study of cytomegalovirus exposure and HLA in healthy donors. Overall study findings and caveats: An ancestry cluster, one associated with Asian ancestry, reportedly showed fewer N-insertions than the roughly 700-donor mean in a later analysis. The authors later linked a missense DCLRE1C variant to TCR beta V- and J-gene trimming. Whilst most TCR sequences proved rare, a subset of public TCRs occurred across many donors.

Amplification used 60 Vbeta primers and 13 Jbeta primers. Generated by immunoSEQ multiplex PCR, the TCRdb table keeps only in-frame clones and is missing some. This table holds 150,000 to 200,000 clones, about four fifths found once. V lost 4 bases, J lost 0 bases, and 6 bases stayed unmatched. Germline V gives CDR1 LGHNA, CDR2 YSLEER. This CDR3 comprises 18 residues. Specimen: PBMCs. The clonotype was recovered from a girl between 10 and 17 years old in good health and CMV-seropositive. This chain joins TRBV4-3 and TRBJ2-6; 10 nucleotides match TRBD1. The CDR3 spells CASSRGTGVRSGANVLTF. The CDR3 coding sequence is TGCGCCAGCAGCCGCGGGACAGGGGTCCGCTCTGGGGCCAACGTCCTGACTTTC.